Each of the 15 T cell receptor beta chains below was sequenced from the same sample in a study of breast tumors, draining lymph nodes, adjacent tissues (dated by TCRdb to about 2016). Library preparation used multiplex PCR. Instrument used: Illumina HiSeq 2000. TCRdb took the public reads, trimmed them with fastp at Q25, ran MiXCR for clone calling and kept in-frame beta chains. Each CDR3 protein gets just one entry, which takes the most common genes and DNA from the rows behind it. Counted in this sample were more than 85,000 distinct CDR3 sequences; approximately 21% of them appeared once. Of the sample, roughly 1.2% is held by the ten largest clones. Lymph node samples came from the axillary draining lymph nodes of breast cancer patients. Sequenced sample: axillary lymph node tissue. The receptors originated from a female donor with breast cancer. Some clones in this sample may be carry-over from other donors' samples.

This clonotype was recorded many times. The rearrangement uses TRBV27 and TRBJ2-7; 7 bases align to TRBD1. Germline CDR1 reads MNHEY; CDR2 reads SMNVEV (reference sequence). CDR3 size: 14 residues. Trimming removed 7 bases from V and 3 bases from J; junction bases left unmatched: 9. The CDR3 bases are TGTGCCAGCAAAAGACAGGGCTGGGTCTACGAGCAGTACTTC. Residues: CASKRQGWVYEQYF.

The CDR3 region is CASTDGTGSDYGYTF. CDR3 sequence (DNA): TGCGCCAGCACGGACGGGACAGGGAGCGACTATGGCTACACCTTC. The chain carries TRBV5-1 and TRBJ1-2, with TRBD1 matching over 9 bases. CDR3 size: 15 residues. The J segment lost 3 bases and the V segment lost 6 bases, leaving 9 bases of the junction unmatched. Germline-derived CDR1 and CDR2 are SGHRS and YFSETQ.

This clonotype was recorded at least ten times. The chain is built from TRBV12-3 or TRBV12-4 and TRBJ2-2; 8 positions match TRBD2. This CDR3 region has 16 residues. With V trimmed by 3 bases and J by 4 bases, 7 bases remained unmatched. The CDR3 DNA reads TGTGCCAGCAGTTTCCGTCAAGCGGGAGTCACCGGGGAGCTGTTTTTT. It translates to CASSFRQAGVTGELFF.

This clonotype was observed many times. The chain links TRBV10-3 to TRBJ2-2; D is unresolved. Trimming shortened V by 6 bases and J by 5 bases, and 7 bases separated the two germline ends. This CDR3 contains 12 residues. Germline lookup yields CDR1 ENHRY and CDR2 SYGVKD. The CDR3 sequence is CAIRDETGELFF. The CDR3 region has the DNA TGTGCCATCAGGGATGAAACCGGGGAGCTGTTTTTT.

Many counts were recorded for this clonotype. V usage is TRBV7-9 and J usage is TRBJ1-2, with a weak D call TRBD1 (5 bases). The V and J ends lost 3 bases and 2 bases respectively, with 7 bases between them. The germline CDR1 and CDR2 sequences are SEHNR and FQNEAQ (reference sequence). This CDR3 spans 13 amino acids. The CDR3 DNA follows: TGTGCCAGCAGCTTCGACAGCAACTATGGCTACACCTTC. As protein: CASSFDSNYGYTF.

This clonotype has only a few counts. The J gene is TRBJ2-5, the V gene TRBV6-1; maybe TRBD1 (5 bases). The CDR3 has 16 residues. V was trimmed by 0 bases and J by 4 bases, leaving 15 bases between them. From germline, CDR1 is MNHNS and CDR2 SASEGT. CDR3 residues: CASSEAQGMRSETQYF. The CDR3, as DNA: TGTGCCAGCAGTGAAGCGCAGGGAATGAGGTCAGAGACCCAGTACTTC.

This clonotype was found a few times. The chain joins TRBV28 to TRBJ1-5; D remains unclear. Trimming left V 4 bases short and J 2 bases short, with 12 bases between. The CDR3 has 15 residues. Germline CDR1 is MDHEN and CDR2 is SYDVKM. CDR3 loop: CASSSLATGNQPQHF. The CDR3 DNA is TGTGCCAGCAGTTCGCTCGCCACGGGCAATCAGCCCCAGCATTTT.

This CDR3 is CASSPRSRVNTQYF. In nucleotides, the CDR3 is TGTGCCAGCAGCCCCCGCAGCAGGGTAAATACGCAGTATTTT. The chain carries TRBV6-5 and TRBJ2-3; D perhaps matches TRBD1 (5 bases). V was trimmed by 6 bases and J by 7 bases, leaving 17 bases between them. CDR1 is MNHEY and CDR2 is SVGAGI in the germline V gene. The CDR3 extends over 14 amino acids.

The rearrangement joins TRBV7-8 to TRBJ1-1; D may be TRBD1 (6 bases). Per germline, CDR1 SGHVS and CDR2 FQNEAQ. The CDR3 is 16 residues long. The V end lost 2 bases, the J end lost 4 bases, and 17 bases lay between the germline ends. CDR3 residues: CASSLRPGGGGTEAFF. CDR3 nucleotide sequence: TGTGCCAGCAGCTTAAGGCCGGGAGGAGGGGGCACTGAAGCTTTCTTT.

Points on this clonotype: A much larger clone lies a single base off, so this may be a read error. The chain couples TRBV2 to TRBJ1-4; 9 bases match TRBD1. The CDR3 extends over 13 amino acids. Per germline, CDR1 SNHLY and CDR2 FYNNEI. The CDR3 bases are TGTGCCACAAAGGGACAGGGTGGCGAAAAACTGGTTTTT. It codes for CATKGQGGEKLVF.

The table lists this clonotype with many counts. The chain couples TRBV5-6 to TRBJ1-2; 10 bases map to TRBD1. Per the germline V gene, CDR1 is SGHDT and CDR2 is YYEEEE. Trimming removed 2 bases from V and 6 bases from J; junction bases left unmatched: 4. The CDR3 loop spans 14 amino acids. The CDR3 is CASSLDRGLHGYTF. DNA for the CDR3: TGTGCCAGCAGCTTAGACAGGGGGCTGCATGGCTACACCTTC.

There are a few counts of this clonotype. CDR3 loop: CASRPILGTSGGSPSTDTQYF. For the CDR3, the DNA is TGTGCCAGCAGACCGATTTTGGGGACTAGCGGGGGGTCACCTAGCACAGATACGCAGTATTTT. The chain is built from TRBV6-6 and TRBJ2-3; 15 bases map to TRBD2. Unmatched junction bases numbered 16, after V lost 6 bases and J lost 0 bases. This CDR3 has 21 residues. The V gene's germline CDR1 is MNHNY and CDR2 SVGAGI (reference sequence).

This clonotype was observed many times. The chain joins TRBV11-3 to TRBJ2-1, with 12 positions matching TRBD2. V lost 5 bases and J lost 6; bases outside the gene matches: 2. CDR1 and CDR2 (germline): SGHNT, YENEEA. There are 14 residues in the CDR3. The CDR3 sequence: CASSRLAGVNEQFF. CDR3 bases: TGTGCCAGCAGCAGACTAGCGGGGGTCAATGAGCAGTTCTTC.

The chain recombines TRBV20-1 with TRBJ2-4, with TRBD2 as a possible D gene (7 bases). Germline assignment: CDR1 DFQATT and CDR2 SNEGSKA (reference sequence). V shed 0 bases and J shed 13 bases, with 22 bases lying between them. This CDR3 has 15 amino acids. This chain's CDR3 is CSARDGGGANLLQYF. The CDR3 DNA follows: TGCAGTGCTAGAGATGGGGGGGGCGCGAACTTACTACAGTACTTC.

This clonotype occurred many times. The chain recombines TRBV6-1 with TRBJ1-2; no reliable D call. The CDR3 runs to 12 residues. CDR1 MNHNS and CDR2 SASEGT come from the germline V gene. Trimming stripped 1 base from V and 8 bases from J, with 8 bases between. In DNA form, the CDR3 reads TGTGCCAGCAGTGAAGGAAGGAAGGGCTACACCTTC. Residues: CASSEGRKGYTF.